These 11 T cell receptor beta chains came from one sample sequenced in a study of vaccination and CD4 T cells after COVID-19. Sequencing of the DNA from cultured CD4+ T cells was carried out with the Oncomine TCR Beta short-read assay. In TCRdb, the PCR reads were re-called with MiXCR into one record per CDR3 protein. Of a few thousand distinct CDR3 sequences detected, under 70% appear once; the ten largest clones hold 27%. Their antigens remain unidentified. As to treatment: roughly nine-day PBMC culture with coronavirus spike peptide pools or control peptides (ViraFEST assay). The specimen was CD4+ T cells from blood, cultured in vitro. The receptors derive from a human donor who had recovered from COVID-19.

This clonotype was detected once. This chain links TRBV7-2 with TRBJ2-5; perhaps TRBD2 as D (6 bases). The V end lost 5 bases, the J end lost 7 bases, and 14 bases lay between the germline ends. The V gene's germline CDR1 is SGHTA and CDR2 FQGNSA. CDR3 length equals 13 residues. CDR3 sequence (DNA): TGTGCCAGCAGCCCTAGTTGGGAGGTGACCCAGTACTTC. Amino acid sequence: CASSPSWEVTQYF.

The V gene is TRBV20-1, the J gene TRBJ1-2; D not certain. This CDR3 is 13 amino acids long. Trimming removed 0 bases from V and 8 bases from J, with 13 bases in between. Germline values: CDR1 DFQATT, CDR2 SNEGSKA (reference sequence). The CDR3 DNA reads as TGCAGTGCTAGAGATTCAGTGGCCTGGGGCTACACCTTC. It encodes CSARDSVAWGYTF.

This chain uses TRBV29-1 with TRBJ1-2, with 7 nucleotides matching TRBD1. J was trimmed by 3 bases and V by 7 bases; bases with no gene match: 5. Germline assignment: CDR1 SQVTM and CDR2 ANQGSEA. The CDR3 runs 12 residues. CDR3 DNA: TGCAGCGGCTGGGACAGAGACTATGGCTACACCTTC. It yields the protein CSGWDRDYGYTF.

This chain joins TRBV21-1 and TRBJ2-7; no DNA check was done on the table's D call, TRBD1. TRBV21-1 corresponds to a pseudogene. The CDR3 has 16 residues. The CDR3: CASSKEVTGRSYEQYF. The CDR3, as DNA: TGTGCCAGCAGCAAAGAGGTGACAGGGAGGTCCTACGAGCAGTACTTC.

This clonotype was found a few times. The chain couples TRBV7-9 to TRBJ2-7; 8 positions match TRBD1. Unmatched junction bases numbered 4, after V lost 5 bases and J lost 1 base. Germline V CDR1 and CDR2: SEHNR, FQNEAQ (reference sequence). This CDR3 has 14 residues. The CDR3 region has the DNA TGTGCCAGCAGCCCGCGGACAGGGTCCTACGAGCAGTACTTC. Translating it yields CASSPRTGSYEQYF.

This sequence joins TRBV20-1 and TRBJ2-7; D ambiguous. V gave up 0 bases and J gave up 3 bases, with 6 bases separating them. This CDR3 region has 12 residues. Per the germline V gene, CDR1 is DFQATT and CDR2 is SNEGSKA (reference sequence). The CDR3 nucleotides read TGCAGTGCTAGAGACGACGACTACGAGCAGTACTTC. Protein product: CSARDDDYEQYF.

The chain joins TRBV2 to TRBJ2-7; no reliable D call. Trimming left V 5 bases short and J 6 bases short, with 11 bases between. Germline loops: CDR1 SNHLY, CDR2 FYNNEI. This CDR3 has 12 amino acids. CDR3 sequence: CASSFDVSEQYF. The DNA for the CDR3 is TGTGCCAGCAGTTTTGACGTCTCCGAGCAGTACTTC.

V is TRBV10-3 and J is TRBJ1-3; no reliable D call. V was pared by 7 bases and J by 1 base, with 11 bases between. CDR3 size: 14 residues. Germline CDR1 reads ENHRY; CDR2 reads SYGVKD. The CDR3 coding sequence is TGTGCCATCACCGACCACACGTCTGGAAACACCATATATTTT. It yields the protein CAITDHTSGNTIYF.

This clonotype is medium-sized within its sample. This rearrangement joins TRBV5-1 to TRBJ2-7; D possibly corresponds to TRBD1 (6 bases). The germline gives CDR1 SGHRS, CDR2 YFSETQ. This CDR3 region has 14 residues. Deletions cut 4 bases from V and 5 bases from J, with 16 bases between. CDR3 sequence: CASSVTQGFDEQYF. The CDR3 nucleotides are TGCGCCAGCAGCGTGACACAGGGATTCGACGAGCAGTACTTC.

The V gene is TRBV10-3, the J gene TRBJ1-2, with a possible D match to TRBD1 (6 bases). Germline CDR1 is ENHRY and CDR2 is SYGVKD. Trimming cost V 3 bases and J 8 bases, with 16 bases left between them. The CDR3 extends over 14 amino acids. The CDR3, as DNA: TGTGCCATCAGTGATAGTCAGGGGATCGACGGCTACACCTTC. This sequence encodes CAISDSQGIDGYTF.

J is TRBJ1-1 and V is TRBV20-1; 9 bases are shared with TRBD1. This CDR3 region has 15 residues. V shed 3 bases and J 3 bases; nucleotides not matched to a gene: 8. Germline V gene data show CDR1 as DFQATT and CDR2 as SNEGSKA (reference sequence). The DNA of the CDR3 is TGCAGTGCTAGGACAGGGGGGAATTGGGACACTGAAGCTTTCTTT. Encoded protein: CSARTGGNWDTEAFF.